Below, one T cell receptor beta chain is given with its context. What it binds is not known. The data were obtained in a study of T cells expressing NK-cell markers. Study findings and constraints: Four donors' CD3+CD56-NKG2C+ cells were dominated by the same clonotypes.

For each CDR3 protein, TCRdb gives one entry from its re-call of the 5' RACE reads, without DNA. This sample lists 200,000 to 300,000 distinct CDR3 sequences; its ten largest clones have about 4%. There are 16 residues in the CDR3. The chain is built from TRBV12-3 or TRBV12-4 and TRBJ1-1; the D call of TRBD1 rests on TCRdb alone, since no DNA is present to check it. The sample comprised blood T cells: a sorted CD56 or NKG2C T cell subset, CD4+ or CD8+ T cells, or bulk PBMC T cells (not recorded which). This TCR was sampled from a woman between 18 and 70 years old in good health. CDR3 residues: CASSAGNRAANTEAFF.